This record concerns one T cell receptor (beta chain) sequence. Its antigen is as yet unknown. The source of the sample is a study of shared clonotypes between healthy human individuals. The protocol was immunoSEQ multiplex PCR, while the TCRdb copy is restricted to in-frame clones and leaves out a portion. The table shows about 1,800,000 clones, with roughly 94% occurring only once. Notes on the study in general: Relative to memory subsets, naive subsets generally showed larger estimated richness.

The junction had 6 bases not matched to a gene; V was cut back by 6 bases and J by 7 bases. Germline V lookup: CDR1 MGHRA, CDR2 YSYEKL. CDR3 size: 14 residues. As defined, naive CD8 cells were CD45RO-negative and positively selected for CCR7, with terminally differentiated effector memory CD45RA+ cells excluded. Material: naive CD8+ T cells sorted from blood. The rearrangement uses TRBV4-1 and TRBJ2-1; 10 positions match TRBD2. This sequence was found in a man aged 18 to 30 in good health. As DNA, the CDR3 is TGCGCCAGCAGGAAACTAGCGGGAACGAATGAGCAGTTCTTC. Translated: CASRKLAGTNEQFF.